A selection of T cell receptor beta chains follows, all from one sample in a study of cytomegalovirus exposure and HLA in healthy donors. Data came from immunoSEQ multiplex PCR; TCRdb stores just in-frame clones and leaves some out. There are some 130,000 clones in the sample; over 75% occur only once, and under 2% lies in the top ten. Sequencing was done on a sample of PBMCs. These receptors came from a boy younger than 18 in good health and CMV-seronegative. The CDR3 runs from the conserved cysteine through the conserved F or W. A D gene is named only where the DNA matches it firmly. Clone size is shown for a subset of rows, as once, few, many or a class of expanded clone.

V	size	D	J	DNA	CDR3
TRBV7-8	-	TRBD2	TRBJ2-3	TGTGCCAGCAGCCACTCCAGACTAGCGGGAGCAGATACGCAGTATTTT	CASSHSRLAGADTQYF
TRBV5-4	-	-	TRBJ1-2	TGTGCCAGCAGCCCCCGGCGGGAAGGCTATGGCTACACCTTC	CASSPRREGYGYTF
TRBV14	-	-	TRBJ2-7	TGTGCCAGCAGTATGGGACTCTACGATTACGAGCAGTACTTC	CASSMGLYDYEQYF
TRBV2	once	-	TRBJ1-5	TGTGCCAGCAGTGAGAGGGAAGGTCAGCCCCAGCATTTT	CASSEREGQPQHF
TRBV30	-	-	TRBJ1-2	TGTGCCTGGAGTCGGGGAGAGACCCGGGTTTATGGCTACACCTTC	CAWSRGETRVYGYTF
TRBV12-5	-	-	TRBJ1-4	TGTGCTAGTGGTTCCGGGACATCTAATGAAAAACTGTTTTTT	CASGSGTSNEKLFF
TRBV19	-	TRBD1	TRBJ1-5	TGTGCCAGTAGTAGGACAGGGTTCAATCAGCCCCAGCATTTT	CASSRTGFNQPQHF
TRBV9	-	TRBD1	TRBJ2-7	TGTGCCAGCAGCGTAGGGGGACAGGGAGTCTACGAGCAGTACTTC	CASSVGGQGVYEQYF
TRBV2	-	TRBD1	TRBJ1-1	TGTGCCAGCATTCCCACCCGGGACAGGGGTACTGAAGCTTTCTTT	CASIPTRDRGTEAFF
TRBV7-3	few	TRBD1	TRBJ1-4	TGTGCCAGCAGCTTTCCAGGGGGTGAAAAACTGTTTTTT	CASSFPGGEKLFF
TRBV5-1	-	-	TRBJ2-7	TGCGCCAGCAGCCCCATGGAGGGATACGAGCAGTACTTC	CASSPMEGYEQYF
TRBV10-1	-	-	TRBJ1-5	TGCGCCAGCAGTGAGTCCCAGATCAATAGCAATCAGCCCCAGCATTTT	CASSESQINSNQPQHF
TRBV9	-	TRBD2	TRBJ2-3	TGTGCCAGCAGCCAAAGTAATAGCGGGGGGGCCGGGGCCGGCACAGATACGCAGTATTTT	CASSQSNSGGAGAGTDTQYF
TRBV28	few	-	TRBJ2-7	TGTGCCAGCAGTAACAGGGAGCAGTACTTC	CASSNREQYF
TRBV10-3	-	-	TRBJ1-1	TGTGCCATCAGTGGTGGGGGAGGGGACACTGAAGCTTTCTTT	CAISGGGGDTEAFF
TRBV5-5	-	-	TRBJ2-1	TGTGCCAGCAGCCTACAGGCACGACTCTCCTACAATGAGCAGTTCTTC	CASSLQARLSYNEQFF
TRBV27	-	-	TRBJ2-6	TGTGCCAGCAGTTTGTCGGCAGGCTCTGGGGCCAACGTCCTGACTTTC	CASSLSAGSGANVLTF
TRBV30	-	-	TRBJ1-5	TGTGCCTGGAGTGTTGGCAGGGCCCAGCCCCAGCATTTT	CAWSVGRAQPQHF
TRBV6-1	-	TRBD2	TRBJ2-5	TGTGCCAGCATGACTAGCGGGAGACGCGAGACCCAGTACTTC	CASMTSGRRETQYF
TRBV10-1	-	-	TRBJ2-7	TGCGCCAGTACAGAATGGCCCGGGGACGAGCAGTACTTC	CASTEWPGDEQYF
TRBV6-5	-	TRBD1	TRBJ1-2	TGTGCCAGCAGTTACGGACAGGGATCCTATGGCTACACCTTC	CASSYGQGSYGYTF
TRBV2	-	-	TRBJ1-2	TGTGCCAGCATCGGGGGGGACTATGGCTACACCTTC	CASIGGDYGYTF
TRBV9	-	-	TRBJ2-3	TGTGCCAGCAGCGTAGAGTCTGGGGGCGGGACAGATACGCAGTATTTT	CASSVESGGGTDTQYF
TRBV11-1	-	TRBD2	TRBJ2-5	TGTGCCAGCAGCCCAGGGCGTCAACGGGGGGGACAAGAGACCCAGTACTTC	CASSPGRQRGGQETQYF
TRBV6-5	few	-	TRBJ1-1	TGTGCCAGCAGTTACAGGGGCAGGGCGACTGAAGCTTTCTTT	CASSYRGRATEAFF
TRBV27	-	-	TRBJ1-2	TGTGCCAGCAGTTTATCCCCGGGTCTTAACTATGGCTACACCTTC	CASSLSPGLNYGYTF
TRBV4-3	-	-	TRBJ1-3	TGCGCCAGCAGCCCCGGGGGTGACTACTCTGGAAACACCATATATTTT	CASSPGGDYSGNTIYF
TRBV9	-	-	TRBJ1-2	TGTGCCAGCAGCAGAACCGGGCTCGGGGGTTATGGCTACACCTTC	CASSRTGLGGYGYTF
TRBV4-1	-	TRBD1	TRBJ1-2	TGCGCCAGCAGCCAATCGGACAGGGGAGGGTATGGCTACACCTTC	CASSQSDRGGYGYTF
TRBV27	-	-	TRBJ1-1	TGTGCCAGCAGTTTACTTAGGGGTGGGACTGAAGCTTTCTTT	CASSLLRGGTEAFF
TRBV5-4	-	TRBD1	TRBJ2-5	TGTGCCAGCAGCGTATGGACAGGGGGAGAGACCCAGTACTTC	CASSVWTGGETQYF
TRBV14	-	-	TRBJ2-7	TGTGCCAGCAGCCAAGTAATCAAGGGGGAGCAGTACTTC	CASSQVIKGEQYF
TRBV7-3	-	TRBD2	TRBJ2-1	TGTGCCAGCAGCTTAGGACTAGCGGGAGATGAGCAGTTCTTC	CASSLGLAGDEQFF
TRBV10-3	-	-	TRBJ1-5	TGTGCCATCAGTGAGTCGGCTGATCAGCCCCAGCATTTT	CAISESADQPQHF
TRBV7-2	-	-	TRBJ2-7	TGTGCCAGCAGCCGCACGGTCGATTACGAGCAGTACTTC	CASSRTVDYEQYF
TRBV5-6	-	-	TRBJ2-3	TGTGCCAGCAGCTTAATGGCAGGGAACACAGATACGCAGTATTTT	CASSLMAGNTDTQYF
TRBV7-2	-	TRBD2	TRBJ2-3	TGTGCCAGCAGCTTAGCGCAGGGACTAGCGAGAAAAATGGTAACAGATACGCAGTATTTT	CASSLAQGLARKMVTDTQYF
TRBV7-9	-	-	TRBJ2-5	TGTGCCAGCAGCTTCGGTCAGGGGATGGTAGAGACCCAGTACTTC	CASSFGQGMVETQYF
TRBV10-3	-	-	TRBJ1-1	TGTGCCATCAGCCTCGGGCAGGGGAACACTGAAGCTTTCTTT	CAISLGQGNTEAFF
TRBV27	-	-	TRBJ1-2	TGTGCCAGCCACTTGGTAGGCGGGATCGGTAACTATGGCTACACCTTC	CASHLVGGIGNYGYTF
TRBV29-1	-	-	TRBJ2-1	TGCAGCGTTCCAGGGACACAAAACAATGAGCAGTTCTTC	CSVPGTQNNEQFF
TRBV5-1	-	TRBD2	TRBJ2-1	TGCGCCAGCAGCTTGGTGAGACTAGCGGGAGGTGTAGGCAATGAGCAGTTCTTC	CASSLVRLAGGVGNEQFF
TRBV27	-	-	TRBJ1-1	TGTGCCAGTAAAGGGGGGGCGCGAACTGAAGCTTTCTTT	CASKGGARTEAFF
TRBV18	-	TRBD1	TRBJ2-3	TGTGCCAGCTCTAGGGACAGGGCCCCAGATACGCAGTATTTT	CASSRDRAPDTQYF
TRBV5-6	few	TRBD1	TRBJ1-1	TGTGCCAGCAGCTTGCGGGCCGACCGGGACAGGAGGGGCAACACTGAAGCTTTCTTT	CASSLRADRDRRGNTEAFF
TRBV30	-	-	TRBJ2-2	TGTGCCTGGAGTGTATTGGGGGGAACCGGGGAGCTGTTTTTT	CAWSVLGGTGELFF
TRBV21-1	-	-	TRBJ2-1	TGTGCCAGCAGAACCGGGACAGGGGACTACAATGAGCAGTTCTTC	CASRTGTGDYNEQFF
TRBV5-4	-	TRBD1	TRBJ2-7	TGTGCCAGCAGCCGAGGGACAGGCTCCTACGAGCAGTACTTC	CASSRGTGSYEQYF
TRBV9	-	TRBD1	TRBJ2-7	TGTGCCAGCAGCACCGGGACAGGGGCCTACGAGCAGTACTTC	CASSTGTGAYEQYF
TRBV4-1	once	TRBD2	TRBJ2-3	TGCGCCAGCAGCCAAAGGACTAGCGGGGGGGCAGATACGCAGTATTTT	CASSQRTSGGADTQYF
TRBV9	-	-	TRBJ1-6	TGTGCCAGCAGCGCCAGGACAGCGGATAATTCACCCCTCCACTTT	CASSARTADNSPLHF